This T cell receptor beta chain was recovered during a study of cytomegalovirus exposure and HLA in healthy donors. Donors likely had unrecorded immune exposures despite being nominally healthy when sampled. The PCR had 60 Vbeta and 13 Jbeta primers. Sequenced by immunoSEQ multiplex PCR; TCRdb stores in-frame clones only, minus some. Among 150,000 to 200,000 clones listed, 70% to 80% were seen once. Germline CDR1 is MNHNS and CDR2 is SASEGT. The ends were cut back, 3 bases at V and 1 base at J, with 7 bases in the middle. The CDR3 has 13 residues. The study's findings and limits: Earlier analysis found most TCR beta V segments productive about 87% or about 30% of the time. Testing in vitro showed a few CMV-associated chains specific for CMV antigens. The investigators catalogued 164 TCR beta chains as cytomegalovirus-associated.

Comments on this clone: Antigen specificity is unknown.

Sequenced sample: PBMCs. This rearrangement joins TRBV6-1 to TRBJ2-7; D uncertain. This TCR came from a man aged 35-49 years in good health and CMV-seronegative. The CDR3 coding sequence is TGTGCCAGCAGTGACGGTCCGTCCTACGAGCAGTACTTC. The encoded protein is CASSDGPSYEQYF.